One sample yielded the 20 T cell receptor beta chains listed below, sequenced in a study of CD8 T cells in ankylosing spondylitis. Overall study findings and caveats: Blood of patients with ankylosing spondylitis appeared to be characterized by a TCR beta motif of 8 or 9 highly homologous variants.

Their antigens are not known. TCRdb processed the 5' RACE reads anew with MiXCR; each CDR3 protein has one entry. The sample contains about 480,000 distinct CDR3 sequences, about a sixth of which appear only once. Sample: blood, either unsorted or a sorted T cell fraction (not recorded which). The receptor source for this set is a male donor with ankylosing spondylitis.

The rearrangement joins TRBV2 to TRBJ2-1; D is unresolved. The germline gives CDR1 SNHLY, CDR2 FYNNEI. The germline V and J ends were trimmed by 4 bases and 10 bases, with 14 bases remaining between them. This CDR3 contains 13 residues. The CDR3 DNA is TGTGCCAGCAGTGGCCCCCGGACGCGGGAGCAGTTCTTC. Translation gives CASSGPRTREQFF.

There are a few counts of this clonotype. The chain uses TRBV2 and TRBJ2-1; D is ambiguous. V was trimmed by 6 bases and J by 6 bases, leaving 15 bases between them. The CDR3 runs to 14 residues. Per germline, CDR1 SNHLY and CDR2 FYNNEI. The CDR3 nucleotides are TGTGCCAGCAGCAGACAAGGGAATCTCAATGAGCAGTTCTTC. It encodes CASSRQGNLNEQFF.

The genes are TRBV6-5 and TRBJ2-7; D may be TRBD1 (6 bases). This CDR3 comprises 14 residues. The germline V and J ends were trimmed by 4 bases and 0 bases, with 10 bases remaining between them. Germline CDR1 reads MNHEY; CDR2 reads SVGAGI. The CDR3 sequence is CASSFEGDSYEQYF. CDR3 nucleotides: TGTGCCAGCAGTTTCGAGGGGGACTCCTACGAGCAGTACTTC.

This chain joins TRBV5-1 and TRBJ1-3; TRBD1 matches at 7 bases. The J segment lost 0 bases and the V segment lost 3 bases, leaving 12 bases of the junction unmatched. This CDR3 contains 18 residues. CDR1 and CDR2 from the germline V gene are SGHRS and YFSETQ. DNA for the CDR3: TGCGCCAGCAGCTCGGGCGGTACAGGGGACCTCTCTGGAAACACCATATATTTT. Its translation is CASSSGGTGDLSGNTIYF.

V usage is TRBV7-3 and J usage is TRBJ2-5; D may be TRBD2 (6 bases). CDR3 length: 14 residues. The V gene's germline CDR1 is SGHTA and CDR2 FQGTGA. The V and J ends lost 2 bases and 4 bases respectively, with 11 bases between them. CDR3 loop: CASSLGVSGETQYF. The CDR3 DNA follows: TGTGCCAGCAGCTTAGGGGTTAGCGGAGAGACCCAGTACTTC.

The gene calls are TRBV25-1 and TRBJ1-1; weak D call: TRBD1 (6 bases). Trimming stripped 8 bases from V and 1 base from J, with 14 bases between. The germline V gene encodes CDR1 MGHDK and CDR2 SYGVNS. The CDR3 spans 14 residues. For the CDR3, the DNA is TGTGCCAGCGAGGGCGGACAGCGGAACACTGAAGCTTTCTTT. It yields the protein CASEGGQRNTEAFF.

This clonotype was counted a few times. The rearrangement links TRBV20-1 to TRBJ2-3; 11 nucleotides agree with TRBD2. The CDR3 is made up of 17 amino acids. The junction had 13 bases not matched to a gene; V was cut back by 1 base and J by 7 bases. Germline CDR1 and CDR2: DFQATT and SNEGSKA (reference sequence). The CDR3 loop is CSARVSRLAGGIYTQYF. The CDR3 nucleotides read TGCAGTGCTAGAGTATCCCGCCTAGCGGGGGGTATATATACGCAGTATTTT.

This clonotype has just a few counts. The chain recombines TRBV6-2 or TRBV6-3 with TRBJ2-7; TRBD2 matches 9 bases. V lost 6 bases, J lost 0 bases, and 6 bases stayed unmatched. Looked up from germline, CDR1 is MNHEY and CDR2 is SVGEGT. The CDR3 length is 15 residues. CDR3 DNA: TGTGCCAGCAGGCCGACTAGCGGCCTCTCCTACGAGCAGTACTTC. Its protein product is CASRPTSGLSYEQYF.

There are many counts of this clonotype. This chain connects TRBV12-3 or TRBV12-4 to TRBJ1-2, with D tentatively TRBD1 (5 bases). The CDR3 sequence is 14 residues long. V was clipped by 6 bases and J by 5 bases, with 16 bases between them. This CDR3 is CASSPQGGLYGYTF. The CDR3 region has the DNA TGTGCCAGCAGCCCCCAGGGCGGGTTGTATGGCTACACCTTC.

The table lists this clonotype with a few counts. The chain combines TRBV12-3 or TRBV12-4 with TRBJ1-1; D might be TRBD1 (5 bases). Trimming pared 8 bases from V and 1 base from J, leaving 14 bases between. The CDR3 runs 14 residues. Written as DNA, the CDR3 is TGTGCCAGCCTTATATTTGACAGGAACACTGAAGCTTTCTTT. Its protein is CASLIFDRNTEAFF.

This clonotype was picked up many times. The CDR3 nucleotides are TGCAGTGCTAAAACAGGGGGGGTCACTGAAGCTTTCTTT. The encoded protein is CSAKTGGVTEAFF. This chain links TRBV20-1 with TRBJ1-1, with TRBD1 identical over 8 bases. This CDR3 is built from 13 residues. Germline trimming cut 4 bases from V and 4 bases from J; bases unmatched to any gene: 5. CDR1 and CDR2 (germline): DFQATT, SNEGSKA (reference sequence).

The chain uses TRBV5-6 and TRBJ1-1, with TRBD1 matching over 7 bases. Germline-derived CDR1 and CDR2 are SGHDT and YYEEEE. This CDR3 comprises 12 residues. V lost 2 bases, J lost 9 bases, and 4 bases stayed unmatched. DNA for the CDR3: TGTGCCAGCAGCTTCTACAGGGGCCAAGCTTTCTTT. It translates to CASSFYRGQAFF.

The rearrangement uses TRBV9 and TRBJ1-5; the D gene is possibly TRBD1 (5 bases). The CDR3 covers 13 residues. CDR1 is SGDLS and CDR2 is YYNGEE in the germline V gene. Trimming removed 4 bases at V and 7 bases at J, with 12 bases between. Here the CDR3 DNA reads TGTGCCAGCAGCTCAGGCCCAGGGCAGCCCCAGCATTTT. It specifies CASSSGPGQPQHF.

This clonotype was seen at least ten times. This sequence joins TRBV3-1 and TRBJ2-7; the D call may be TRBD1 or TRBD2 (5 bases each). This CDR3 region has 15 residues. Trimming shortened V by 4 bases and J by 5 bases, and 18 bases separated the two germline ends. Germline V gene lookup returns CDR1 LGHDT and CDR2 YNNKEL (reference sequence). The CDR3 protein is CASSLEWAGSHEQYF. CDR3 bases: TGTGCCAGCAGCCTCGAGTGGGCAGGGAGCCACGAGCAGTACTTC.

In this sample, this clonotype turned up many times. The V and J genes are TRBV12-3 or TRBV12-4 and TRBJ1-6; unclear D gene. This CDR3 has 14 residues. Trimming took 3 bases from V and 2 from J, leaving 5 bases between them. The CDR3 nucleotides read TGTGCCAGCAGTTTCGGGGCCTATAATTCACCCCTCCACTTT. Encoded protein: CASSFGAYNSPLHF.

The sample holds a few counts of this clonotype. The chain is built from TRBV3-1 and TRBJ2-5; D unresolved. This CDR3 contains 13 residues. Germline V gene data show CDR1 as LGHDT and CDR2 as YNNKEL (reference sequence). V lost 4 bases and J 3 bases, leaving 9 bases between the germline ends. DNA for the CDR3: TGTGCCAGCAGCCGACAAAACGAAGAGACCCAGTACTTC. It translates to CASSRQNEETQYF.

This clonotype was detected a few times. This chain uses TRBV20-1 with TRBJ2-3; TRBD2 matches at 7 bases. V shed 0 bases, J shed 6 bases, and the junction held 9 bases outside the gene matches. Germline CDR1 is DFQATT and CDR2 is SNEGSKA (reference sequence). This CDR3 region has 15 residues. CDR3 nucleotide sequence: TGCAGTGCTAGAGATGGCGGGAGCAAGGGGGATACGCAGTATTTT. Its translation: CSARDGGSKGDTQYF.

This clonotype was seen at least ten times. The rearrangement uses TRBV29-1 and TRBJ1-1; TRBD1 aligns across 8 bases. This CDR3 is built from 15 residues. The V and J ends lost 3 bases and 2 bases, in that order; junction bases with no gene match: 8. Germline assignment: CDR1 SQVTM and CDR2 ANQGSEA. The CDR3 spells CSVDRAGGSNTEAFF. CDR3 coding DNA: TGCAGCGTTGACCGGGCAGGGGGCTCCAACACTGAAGCTTTCTTT.

This clonotype was seen at least ten times. In DNA, the CDR3 is TGCAGTGCTAGGATAGCGGGGGGGCGAGGTACAGATACGCAGTATTTT. Its protein product is CSARIAGGRGTDTQYF. The J gene is TRBJ2-3, the V gene TRBV20-1; 11 nucleotides align to TRBD2. Trimming at V came to 3 bases and at J to 3 bases, leaving 8 bases not matched to a gene. From germline, CDR1 is DFQATT and CDR2 SNEGSKA (reference sequence). The CDR3 has 16 residues.

This clonotype was picked up a small number of times. V usage is TRBV11-2 and J usage is TRBJ2-7, with D perhaps TRBD1 (6 bases). Looked up from germline, CDR1 is SGHAT and CDR2 is FQNNGV. CDR3 length: 13 residues. Trimming took off 3 bases at V and 5 bases at J, with 11 bases between the two ends. The CDR3 region has the DNA TGTGCCAGCAGCTTCCACAGGGCCCACGAGCAGTACTTC. Translation gives CASSFHRAHEQYF. The full variable domain, its missing parts supplied by reference TRBV11-2 and TRBJ2-7, is EAGVAQSPRYKIIEKRQSVAFWCNPISGHATLYWYQQILGQGPKLLIQFQNNGVVDDSQLPKDRFSAERLKGVDSTLKIQPAKLEDSAVYLCASSFHRAHEQYFGPGTRLTVT.